The rows below give T cell receptor beta chains drawn from one sample of a study of a mutant IDH1 vaccine in newly diagnosed glioma. Sequencing was performed with immunoSEQ multiplex PCR; in TCRdb, only in-frame clones are kept and a portion is missing. Among 29,000 or so clones listed, more than 65% were seen once. These receptors' targets are unknown. The sample in question was PBMCs, obtained from a glioma patient whose treatment included an IDH1 peptide vaccine. Source of these receptors: a man between 50 and 59 years old with glioma. Each CDR3 is given with its conserved first and last residue. A D gene is named only where the DNA matches it firmly. The size entry is marked missing in some rows and otherwise reads once, few, many or a size class.

D gene	V gene	J gene	clone size	CDR3 DNA	CDR3 protein
NA	TRBV2	TRBJ2-1	NA	TGTGCCGCACAGGGTGGGACCCGCAATGAGCAGTTCTTC	CAAQGGTRNEQFF
NA	TRBV25-1	TRBJ1-1	NA	TGTGCCAGCAGTGAAGAGGGGTCGACTGAAGCTTTCTTT	CASSEEGSTEAFF
NA	TRBV5-1	TRBJ1-6	NA	TGCGCCAGCAGCTCCCGGGCAAGCTCCTATAATTCACCCCTCCACTTT	CASSSRASSYNSPLHF
NA	TRBV27	TRBJ1-1	NA	TGTGCCAGCAGTTTCACCAGCGGGAACACTGAAGCTTTCTTT	CASSFTSGNTEAFF
TRBD1	TRBV7-2	TRBJ1-1	NA	TGTGCCAGCAGCTACGCGGGACAGCTGAACACTGAAGCTTTCTTT	CASSYAGQLNTEAFF
NA	TRBV7-7	TRBJ2-7	NA	TGTGCTAGCAGCCCGGGTCCAGGGAGCTCCTACGAGCAGTACTTC	CASSPGPGSSYEQYF
NA	TRBV18	TRBJ1-1	NA	TGTGCCAGCTCACCTCCGGGACAGAACACTGAAGCTTTCTTT	CASSPPGQNTEAFF
NA	TRBV7-2	TRBJ1-5	few	TGTGCCAGCAGCTTAAGGCAGTTCAGCAATCAGCCCCAGCATTTT	CASSLRQFSNQPQHF
NA	TRBV19	TRBJ1-5	few	TGTGCCACCGCGTATAGCAATCAGCCCCAGCATTTT	CATAYSNQPQHF
NA	TRBV28	TRBJ1-5	few	TGTGCCAGCAGCGAGCACGGGGCCAATCAGCCCCAGCATTTT	CASSEHGANQPQHF
NA	TRBV29-1	TRBJ1-4	NA	TGCAGCGTTATAACAGAGGATGAAAAACTGTTTTTT	CSVITEDEKLFF
NA	TRBV5-1	TRBJ2-7	once	TGCGCCAGCAGCGCGCTTAACGGGACTCCGAGCTCCTACGAGCAGTACTTC	CASSALNGTPSSYEQYF
NA	TRBV11-2	TRBJ1-1	NA	TGTGCCAGCAGCTTGATGGGAAGACCGAACACTGAAGCTTTCTTT	CASSLMGRPNTEAFF
NA	TRBV6-5	TRBJ2-6	NA	TGTGCCACCCGGACCTTTTCTTCTGGGGCCAACGTCCTGACTTTC	CATRTFSSGANVLTF
NA	TRBV2	TRBJ1-5	NA	TGTGCCAGCAGTGATTCAGGAATCAATCAGCCCCAGCATTTT	CASSDSGINQPQHF
NA	TRBV7-2	TRBJ1-5	few	TGTGCCAGCAGCATCGACTACAATCAGCCCCAGCATTTT	CASSIDYNQPQHF
NA	TRBV2	TRBJ1-4	NA	TGTGCCTCCCGACGGACAGCTAATGAAAAACTGTTTTTT	CASRRTANEKLFF
NA	TRBV2	TRBJ2-5	NA	TGTGCCAGCAGTGACTTCGGGACGGCCAAAGAGACCCAGTACTTC	CASSDFGTAKETQYF
NA	TRBV7-3	TRBJ2-5	NA	TGTGCCAGCAGCCCCCGCAGGAGGGAGACCCAGTACTTC	CASSPRRRETQYF
NA	TRBV5-1	TRBJ2-5	once	TGCGCCAGCAGGGCTACAAGGGAAGAGACCCAGTACTTC	CASRATREETQYF
NA	TRBV19	TRBJ1-4	once	TGTGCCAGTTCCGGGGTCGCAACTAATGAAAAACTGTTTTTT	CASSGVATNEKLFF
TRBD2	TRBV7-2	TRBJ2-7	NA	TGTGCCAGCAGCTTAGGGACTAGCGCGTTCGAGCAGTACTTC	CASSLGTSAFEQYF
NA	TRBV9	TRBJ2-2	NA	TGTGCCAGCAGCGCCCAACTAGCTACCGGGGAGCTGTTTTTT	CASSAQLATGELFF
NA	TRBV5-6	TRBJ2-7	NA	TGTGCCAGCAGCTTGAAAGCTAGGCCGTACGAGCAGTACTTC	CASSLKARPYEQYF
NA	TRBV4-3	TRBJ1-1	NA	TGCGCCAGCAGCCAAGGTGAGGTCACTGAAGCTTTCTTT	CASSQGEVTEAFF
NA	TRBV16	TRBJ1-5	few	TGTGCCAGCAGGCGGGACGGGTACAATCAGCCCCAGCATTTT	CASRRDGYNQPQHF
NA	TRBV18	TRBJ2-2	NA	TGTGCCAGCTCACCACCTACGGGACGACAGGAGGTCCCCACCGGGGAGCTGTTTTTT	CASSPPTGRQEVPTGELFF
NA	TRBV27	TRBJ1-2	NA	TGTGCCAGCAGTTTATCAAGAGGGGTCGGCTATGGCTACACCTTC	CASSLSRGVGYGYTF
TRBD1	TRBV7-9	TRBJ2-2	medium-sized	TGTGCCAGCAGCTTATGGACAGGTCCCACCGGGGAGCTGTTTTTT	CASSLWTGPTGELFF
TRBD1	TRBV2	TRBJ2-7	once	TGTGCCAGCATACGGCCAGGGGGCACCCTGGGGGACGAGCAGTACTTC	CASIRPGGTLGDEQYF
TRBD2	TRBV10-1	TRBJ2-2	NA	TGCGCCAGGACGGGACTAGGGGGAAACACCGGGGAGCTGTTTTTT	CARTGLGGNTGELFF
NA	TRBV7-2	TRBJ2-7	NA	TGTGCCAGCAGTAACAGAGTCGGGAGCCGCGAGCAGTACTTC	CASSNRVGSREQYF
TRBD1	TRBV28	TRBJ1-5	NA	TGTGCCAGCAGTTTAGCCAGACAGGGCCGGCAGCCCCAGCATTTT	CASSLARQGRQPQHF
TRBD1	TRBV29-1	TRBJ2-3	NA	TGCAGCGTGAATGGACAGGGGGTAGCAGATACGCAGTATTTT	CSVNGQGVADTQYF
NA	TRBV5-1	TRBJ1-5	NA	TGCGCCAGCAGCCTGGGGGTTGGGACGAATCAGCCCCAGCATTTT	CASSLGVGTNQPQHF
NA	TRBV27	TRBJ2-1	NA	TGTGCCAGCAGTTTACGGGTAGGGACGGGGGTTGTCGATGAGCAGTTCTTC	CASSLRVGTGVVDEQFF
NA	TRBV1	TRBJ1-1	few	TGCACCAGCAGCCAAAACTACTGGGCAGGGGTATGGCACACTGAAGCTTTCTTT	CTSSQNYWAGVWHTEAFF
NA	TRBV5-4	TRBJ2-3	NA	TGTGCCAGCAGCTTGGGTCAGGGGGGAGCAGATACGCAGTATTTT	CASSLGQGGADTQYF
TRBD1	TRBV6-6	TRBJ1-1	NA	TGTGCCAGCAGGTCCGCAGGGGGGAACACTGAAGCTTTCTTT	CASRSAGGNTEAFF
NA	TRBV4-1	TRBJ2-3	NA	TGCGCCAGCAGCCAACCGCAGGGAATCGATACGCAGTATTTT	CASSQPQGIDTQYF
NA	TRBV5-1	TRBJ1-4	NA	TGCGCCAGCAGCTCGGGGGCGGGCGCTAATGAAAAACTGTTTTTT	CASSSGAGANEKLFF
NA	TRBV29-1	TRBJ1-1	NA	TGCAGCGTCCGGGACACCGGTCTTGGTGAAGCTTTCTTT	CSVRDTGLGEAFF
NA	TRBV5-4	TRBJ2-5	once	TGTGCCAGCAGCTTGGTGTCAGGGAGGGGGGAGACCCAGTACTTC	CASSLVSGRGETQYF
TRBD1	TRBV5-6	TRBJ2-7	NA	TGTGCCAGCAGCCACCCCGAAGGGACAGGGGTCTACGAGCAGTACTTC	CASSHPEGTGVYEQYF
NA	TRBV15	TRBJ2-1	NA	TGTGCCACCAGCAGAGGCACCGGGACACCAGACAATGAGCAGTTCTTC	CATSRGTGTPDNEQFF
NA	TRBV7-3	TRBJ1-6	NA	TGTGCCAGCAGCTTAGTCGATAATTCACCCCTCCACTTT	CASSLVDNSPLHF
NA	TRBV6-1	TRBJ2-7	NA	TGTGCCAGTACGGGACAAGGCCTCGAGCAGTACTTC	CASTGQGLEQYF
TRBD1	TRBV19	TRBJ2-1	once	TGTGCCAGTAGAAGATCCGGGACAGGGGTCAATGAGCAGTTCTTC	CASRRSGTGVNEQFF
NA	TRBV9	TRBJ1-1	NA	TGTGCCAGCAGTACACACACAGGGCCGGAGACTGAAGCTTTCTTT	CASSTHTGPETEAFF
NA	TRBV19	TRBJ2-7	once	TGTGCCAGTAGTATTCGTGGGACGGCTCCTAACGAGCAGTACTTC	CASSIRGTAPNEQYF
NA	TRBV6-5	TRBJ2-3	once	TGTGCCAGCTCCGGCTCCGGTACGCAGTATTTT	CASSGSGTQYF
NA	TRBV5-1	TRBJ2-2	NA	TGCGCCAGCAGCTTGATTCGGGGGAACACCGGGGAGCTGTTTTTT	CASSLIRGNTGELFF
NA	TRBV7-2	TRBJ1-2	NA	TGTGCCAGCAGCTTAGAGGGGGGAGAATGGTATGGCTACACCTTC	CASSLEGGEWYGYTF
NA	TRBV2	TRBJ1-4	NA	TGTGCCAGCAGTGAACGCCCAGCAACTAATGAAAAACTGTTTTTT	CASSERPATNEKLFF
NA	TRBV13	TRBJ1-5	NA	TGTGCCAGCAGCTTACGGGGCGAGCCCCAGCATTTT	CASSLRGEPQHF
TRBD1	TRBV19	TRBJ2-7	NA	TGTGCCAGTAGTATTGGGACAGGACTCTCCTACGAGCAGTACTTC	CASSIGTGLSYEQYF
NA	TRBV28	TRBJ2-7	NA	TGTGCCAGCAAACAGACCTACGAGCAGTACTTC	CASKQTYEQYF